The clone carrying this T cell receptor beta chain was seen only a few times. As yet, its antigen is unknown. For each donor, at least one pre-ART and at least two post-ART PBMC samples were available. The sample is drawn from a study of long-term antiretroviral therapy in people with HIV. The length of the CDR3 is 14 residues. Germline loops: CDR1 SGHTA, CDR2 FQGTGA. Trimming shortened V by 0 bases and J by 8 bases, and 13 bases separated the two germline ends. Study outcomes and limitations: Every time point showed a repertoire led by clones expanded before ART.

Survey-level immunoSEQ v3.0 assays were run. Profiled with immunoSEQ multiplex PCR; TCRdb holds only in-frame clones, not every one. The sample yields 20,000 to 25,000 clones, roughly 80% seen once. The sample in question was unsorted PBMCs, obtained 0.2 years after starting antiretroviral therapy. The sequence was collected from a woman between 25 and 40 years old with HIV. The chain couples TRBV7-3 to TRBJ1-2; TRBD1 is a possible D gene (5 bases). CDR3 residues: CASSLTGSGLGYTF. The CDR3 coding sequence is TGTGCCAGCAGCTTAACCGGTTCAGGGTTAGGCTACACCTTC.